This T cell receptor beta chain was sequenced in a study of blood T cell repertoires in COVID-19. Study-wide context: Donors in the United States, Italy and Spain gave samples during acute or convalescent COVID-19. Sample material is recorded as cDNA or gDNA derived from T cells, B-cell-depleted T cells, or PBMCs.

V gave up 0 bases and J gave up 1 base; unmatched junction bases: 14. Germline V gene sequence: CDR1 MNHEY, CDR2 SVGEGT. The CDR3 is 19 amino acids. As handled by the study authors: Nucleated cell counts were estimated from reference gene primer amplification. Libraries were prepared by immunoSEQ multiplex PCR; TCRdb keeps only in-frame clonotypes and omits some of them. V and J calls and clone size are given by that table; D and trimming were obtained from the DNA. The data contain 100,000 to 110,000 clones, roughly 84% of them singletons. The V gene is TRBV6-2 or TRBV6-3, the J gene TRBJ2-7; 8 nucleotides match TRBD2. The source of this sequence is a human donor in a cohort sampled during active COVID-19. Sequenced sample: peripheral blood. For the CDR3, the DNA is TGTGCCAGCAGTTACTCGCTGGGGCCGGGGGGGATTGTTTCCTACGAGCAGTACTTC. It specifies CASSYSLGPGGIVSYEQYF.